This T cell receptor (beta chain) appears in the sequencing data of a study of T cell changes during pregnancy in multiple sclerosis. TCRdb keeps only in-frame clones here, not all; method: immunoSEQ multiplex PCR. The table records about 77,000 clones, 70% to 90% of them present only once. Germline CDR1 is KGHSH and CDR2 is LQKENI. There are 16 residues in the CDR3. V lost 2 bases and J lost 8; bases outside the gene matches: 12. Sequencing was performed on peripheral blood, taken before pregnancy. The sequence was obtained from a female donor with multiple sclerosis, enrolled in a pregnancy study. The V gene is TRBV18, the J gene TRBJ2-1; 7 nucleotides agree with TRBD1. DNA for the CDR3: TGTGCCAGCTCACCAATAAAGGGGGCTGGTATCGATGAGCAGTTCTTC. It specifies CASSPIKGAGIDEQFF. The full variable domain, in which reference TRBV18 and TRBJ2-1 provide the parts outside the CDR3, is NAGVMQNPRHLVRRRGQEARLRCSPMKGHSHVYWYRQLPEEGLKFMVYLQKENIIDESGMPKERFSAEFPKEGPSILRIQQVVRGDSAAYFCASSPIKGAGIDEQFFGPGTRLTVL.